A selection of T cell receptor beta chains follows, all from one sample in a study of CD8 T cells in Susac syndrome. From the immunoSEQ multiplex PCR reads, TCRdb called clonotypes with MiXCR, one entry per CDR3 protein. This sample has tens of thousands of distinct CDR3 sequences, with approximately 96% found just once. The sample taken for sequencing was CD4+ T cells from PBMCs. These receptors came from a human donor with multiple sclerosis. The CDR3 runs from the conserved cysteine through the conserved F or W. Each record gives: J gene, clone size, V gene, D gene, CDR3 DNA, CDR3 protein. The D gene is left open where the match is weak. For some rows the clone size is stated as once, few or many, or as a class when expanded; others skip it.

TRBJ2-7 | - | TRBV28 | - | TGTGCCAGCAACACCAGGGGCAGGGTGTACGAGCAGTACTTC | CASNTRGRVYEQYF
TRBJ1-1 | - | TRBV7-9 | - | TGTGCCAGCAGCTTACTGGGGGCCACTGAAGCTTTCTTT | CASSLLGATEAFF
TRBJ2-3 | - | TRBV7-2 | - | TGTGCCAGCAGCTTGAGGACGGGGGGCACAGATACGCAGTATTTT | CASSLRTGGTDTQYF
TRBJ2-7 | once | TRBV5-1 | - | TGCGCCAGCAGCGTCCAGGGGGGCTCCTACGAGCAGTACTTC | CASSVQGGSYEQYF
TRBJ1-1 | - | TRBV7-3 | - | TGTGCCAGCAGCGCTCGGGTCGGTGGTGAAGCTTTCTTT | CASSARVGGEAFF
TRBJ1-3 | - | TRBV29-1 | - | TGCAGCGTAGTTGAAAACACCATATATTTT | CSVVENTIYF
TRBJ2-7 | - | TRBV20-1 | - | TGCAGTGCCCTCAGCGGCTTCTCCTACGAGCAGTACTTC | CSALSGFSYEQYF
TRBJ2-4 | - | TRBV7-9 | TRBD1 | TGTGCCAGCAGCGACCGGACAGGACAAAACATTCAGTACTTC | CASSDRTGQNIQYF
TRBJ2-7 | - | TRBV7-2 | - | TGTGCCAGCAGCTACTATTCGGGGCAGGCGAACTACGAGCAGTACTTC | CASSYYSGQANYEQYF
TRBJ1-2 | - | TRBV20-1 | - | TGCAGTGCTAGAGATCAGGCAGGGAGGGGGAACTATGGCTACACCTTC | CSARDQAGRGNYGYTF